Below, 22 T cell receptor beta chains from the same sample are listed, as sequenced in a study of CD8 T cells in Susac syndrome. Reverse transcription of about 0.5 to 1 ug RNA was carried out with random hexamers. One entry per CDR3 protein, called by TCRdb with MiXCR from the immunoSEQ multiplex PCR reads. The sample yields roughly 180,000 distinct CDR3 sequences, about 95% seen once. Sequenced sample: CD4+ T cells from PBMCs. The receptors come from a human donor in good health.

The CDR3 loop reads CSARRGLAETQYF. Here the CDR3 DNA reads TGCAGTGCTAGGCGAGGTTTGGCTGAGACCCAGTACTTC. The chain couples TRBV20-1 to TRBJ2-5, with no clear D. Trimming pared 3 bases from V and 5 bases from J, leaving 13 bases between. Germline V gene lookup returns CDR1 DFQATT and CDR2 SNEGSKA (reference sequence). The CDR3 has 13 residues.

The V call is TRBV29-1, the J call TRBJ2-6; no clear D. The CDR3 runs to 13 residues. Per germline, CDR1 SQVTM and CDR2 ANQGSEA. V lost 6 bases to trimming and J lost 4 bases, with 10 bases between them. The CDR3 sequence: CSVALGGANVLTF. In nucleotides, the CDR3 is TGCAGCGTCGCTTTAGGGGGGGCCAACGTCCTGACTTTC.

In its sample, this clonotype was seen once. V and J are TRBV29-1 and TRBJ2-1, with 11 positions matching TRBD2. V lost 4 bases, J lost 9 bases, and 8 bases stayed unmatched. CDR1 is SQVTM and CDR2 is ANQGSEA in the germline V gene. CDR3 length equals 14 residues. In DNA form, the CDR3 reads TGCAGCGTTGGTGTAGCGGGAGGGTCCAGTGAGCAGTTCTTC. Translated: CSVGVAGGSSEQFF.

Written as DNA, the CDR3 is TGTGCCAGCAGGACAGGGGATCAAACAGATACGCAGTATTTT. This translates into CASRTGDQTDTQYF. The J gene is TRBJ2-3, the V gene TRBV2; 8 bases map to TRBD1. The ends lost 6 bases at V and 3 bases at J; junction bases unmatched: 5. The length of the CDR3 is 14 residues. From germline, CDR1 is SNHLY and CDR2 FYNNEI.

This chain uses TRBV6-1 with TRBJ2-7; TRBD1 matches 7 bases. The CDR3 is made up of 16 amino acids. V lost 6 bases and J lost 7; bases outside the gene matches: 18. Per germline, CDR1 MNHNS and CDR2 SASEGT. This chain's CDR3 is CASSARRGGGSGEQYF. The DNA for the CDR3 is TGTGCCAGCAGCGCCCGTAGAGGGGGCGGTTCTGGGGAGCAGTACTTC.

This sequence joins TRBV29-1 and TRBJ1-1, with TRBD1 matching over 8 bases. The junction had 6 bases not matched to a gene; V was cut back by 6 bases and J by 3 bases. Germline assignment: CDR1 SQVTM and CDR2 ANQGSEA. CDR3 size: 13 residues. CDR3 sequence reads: CSVGQGAYTEAFF. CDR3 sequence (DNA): TGCAGCGTGGGGCAGGGGGCCTACACTGAAGCTTTCTTT.

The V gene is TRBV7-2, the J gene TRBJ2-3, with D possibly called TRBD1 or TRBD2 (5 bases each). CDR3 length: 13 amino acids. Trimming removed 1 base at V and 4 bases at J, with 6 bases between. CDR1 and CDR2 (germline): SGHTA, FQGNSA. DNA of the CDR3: TGTGCCAGCAGCTTAGGGGGGTCAGATACGCAGTATTTT. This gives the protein CASSLGGSDTQYF.

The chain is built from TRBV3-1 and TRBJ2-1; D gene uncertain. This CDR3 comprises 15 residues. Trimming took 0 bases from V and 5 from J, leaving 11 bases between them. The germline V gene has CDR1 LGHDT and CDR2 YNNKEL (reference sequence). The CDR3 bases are TGTGCCAGCAGCCAAGATTTAGCTGCTCACAATGAGCAGTTCTTC. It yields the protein CASSQDLAAHNEQFF.

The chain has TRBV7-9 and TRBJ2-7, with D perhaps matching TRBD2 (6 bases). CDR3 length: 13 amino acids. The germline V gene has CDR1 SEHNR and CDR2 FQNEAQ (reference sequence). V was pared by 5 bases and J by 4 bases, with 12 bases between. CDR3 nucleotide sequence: TGTGCCAGCAGCCTAAGTCTAGCGTACGAGCAGTACTTC. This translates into CASSLSLAYEQYF. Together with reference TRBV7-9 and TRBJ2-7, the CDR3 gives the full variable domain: DTGVSQNPRHKITKRGQNVTFRCDPISEHNRLYWYRQTLGQGPEFLTYFQNEAQLEKSRLLSDRFSAERPKGSFSTLEIQRTEQGDSAMYLCASSLSLAYEQYFGPGTRLTVT.

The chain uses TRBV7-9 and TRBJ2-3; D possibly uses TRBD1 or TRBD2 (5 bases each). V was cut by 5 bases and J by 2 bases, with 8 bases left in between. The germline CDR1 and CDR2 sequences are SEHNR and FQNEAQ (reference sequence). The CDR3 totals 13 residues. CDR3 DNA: TGTGCCAGCAGCCGAGGGACCACAGATACGCAGTATTTT. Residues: CASSRGTTDTQYF.

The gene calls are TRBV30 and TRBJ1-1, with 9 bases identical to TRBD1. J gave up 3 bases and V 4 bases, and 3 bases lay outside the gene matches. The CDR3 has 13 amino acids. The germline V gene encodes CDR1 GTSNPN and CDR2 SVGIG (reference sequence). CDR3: CAWKGDRDTEAFF. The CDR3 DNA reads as TGTGCCTGGAAAGGGGACAGGGACACTGAAGCTTTCTTT.

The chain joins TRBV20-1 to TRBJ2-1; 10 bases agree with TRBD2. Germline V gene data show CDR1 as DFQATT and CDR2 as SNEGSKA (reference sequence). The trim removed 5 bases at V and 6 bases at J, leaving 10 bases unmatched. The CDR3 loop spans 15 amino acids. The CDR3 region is CSARGRLAGVNEQFF. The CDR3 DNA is TGCAGTGCTCGAGGTCGGCTAGCGGGAGTCAATGAGCAGTTCTTC.

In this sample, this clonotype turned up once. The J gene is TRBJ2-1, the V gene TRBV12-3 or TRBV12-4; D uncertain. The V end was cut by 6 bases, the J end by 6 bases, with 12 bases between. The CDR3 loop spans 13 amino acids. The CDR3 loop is CASSMGRRNEQFF. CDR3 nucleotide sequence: TGTGCCAGCAGCATGGGTCGGCGCAATGAGCAGTTCTTC.

The CDR3: CASSLLVFPYNEQFF. The CDR3, as DNA: TGTGCCAGCAGCTTACTCGTATTTCCCTACAATGAGCAGTTCTTC. The J gene is TRBJ2-1, the V gene TRBV7-9; no clear D. The germline V gene encodes CDR1 SEHNR and CDR2 FQNEAQ (reference sequence). This CDR3 has 15 residues. V gave up 2 bases and J gave up 2 bases, with 10 bases separating them. Together with reference TRBV7-9 and TRBJ2-1, the CDR3 gives the full variable domain: DTGVSQNPRHKITKRGQNVTFRCDPISEHNRLYWYRQTLGQGPEFLTYFQNEAQLEKSRLLSDRFSAERPKGSFSTLEIQRTEQGDSAMYLCASSLLVFPYNEQFFGPGTRLTVL.

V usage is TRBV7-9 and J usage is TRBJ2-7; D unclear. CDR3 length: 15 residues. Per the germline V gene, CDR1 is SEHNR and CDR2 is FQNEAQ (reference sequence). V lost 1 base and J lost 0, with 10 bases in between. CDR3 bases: TGTGCCAGCAGCTTAGGGCAAACCTTCTCCTACGAGCAGTACTTC. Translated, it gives CASSLGQTFSYEQYF. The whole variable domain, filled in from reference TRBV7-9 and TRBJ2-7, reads DTGVSQNPRHKITKRGQNVTFRCDPISEHNRLYWYRQTLGQGPEFLTYFQNEAQLEKSRLLSDRFSAERPKGSFSTLEIQRTEQGDSAMYLCASSLGQTFSYEQYFGPGTRLTVT.

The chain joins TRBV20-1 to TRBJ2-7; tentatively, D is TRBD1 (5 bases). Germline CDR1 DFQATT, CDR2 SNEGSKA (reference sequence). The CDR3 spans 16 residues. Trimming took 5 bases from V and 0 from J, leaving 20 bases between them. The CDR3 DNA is TGCAGTGCTCGCGCGACCTTGACAGAGAACTCCTACGAGCAGTACTTC. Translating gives CSARATLTENSYEQYF.

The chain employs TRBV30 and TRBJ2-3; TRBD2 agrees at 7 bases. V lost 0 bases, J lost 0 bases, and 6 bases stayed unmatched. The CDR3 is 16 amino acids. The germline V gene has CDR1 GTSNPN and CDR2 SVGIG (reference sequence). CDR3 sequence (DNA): TGTGCCTGGAGTGTACCTCGCGGGAGTAGCACAGATACGCAGTATTTT. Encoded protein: CAWSVPRGSSTDTQYF.

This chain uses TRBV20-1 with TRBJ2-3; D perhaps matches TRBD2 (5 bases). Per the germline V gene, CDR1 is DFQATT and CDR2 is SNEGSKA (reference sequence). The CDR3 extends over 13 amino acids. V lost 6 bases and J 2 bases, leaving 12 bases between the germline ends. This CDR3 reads CSAKLGSTDTQYF. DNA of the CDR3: TGCAGTGCAAAACTAGGTTCCACAGATACGCAGTATTTT.

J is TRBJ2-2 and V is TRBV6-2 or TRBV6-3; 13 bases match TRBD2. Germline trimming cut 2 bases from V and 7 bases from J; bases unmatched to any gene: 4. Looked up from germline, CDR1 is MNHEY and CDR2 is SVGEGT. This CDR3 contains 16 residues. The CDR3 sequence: CASSYRTSGSHGELFF. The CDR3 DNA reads TGTGCCAGCAGTTACAGGACTAGCGGGAGCCACGGGGAGCTGTTTTTT.

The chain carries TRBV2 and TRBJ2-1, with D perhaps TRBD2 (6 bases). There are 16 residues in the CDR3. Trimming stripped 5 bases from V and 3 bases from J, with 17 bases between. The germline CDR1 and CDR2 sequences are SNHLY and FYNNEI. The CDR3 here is CASSPVVAEIYNEQFF. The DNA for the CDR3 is TGTGCCAGCAGTCCGGTGGTAGCGGAGATCTACAATGAGCAGTTCTTC.

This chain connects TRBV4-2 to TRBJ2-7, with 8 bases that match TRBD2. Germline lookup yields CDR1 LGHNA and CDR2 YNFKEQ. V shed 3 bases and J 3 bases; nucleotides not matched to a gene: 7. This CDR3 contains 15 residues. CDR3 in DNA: TGTGCCAGCAGCCAGGTCACTAGCGGCTTCTACGAGCAGTACTTC. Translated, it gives CASSQVTSGFYEQYF.

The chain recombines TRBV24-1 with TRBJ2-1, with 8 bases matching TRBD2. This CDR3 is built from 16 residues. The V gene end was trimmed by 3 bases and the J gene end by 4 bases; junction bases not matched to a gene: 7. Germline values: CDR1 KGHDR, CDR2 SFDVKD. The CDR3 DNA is TGTGCCACCAGTGATGTAGGAGCGGGGGCATACAATGAGCAGTTCTTC. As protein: CATSDVGAGAYNEQFF.